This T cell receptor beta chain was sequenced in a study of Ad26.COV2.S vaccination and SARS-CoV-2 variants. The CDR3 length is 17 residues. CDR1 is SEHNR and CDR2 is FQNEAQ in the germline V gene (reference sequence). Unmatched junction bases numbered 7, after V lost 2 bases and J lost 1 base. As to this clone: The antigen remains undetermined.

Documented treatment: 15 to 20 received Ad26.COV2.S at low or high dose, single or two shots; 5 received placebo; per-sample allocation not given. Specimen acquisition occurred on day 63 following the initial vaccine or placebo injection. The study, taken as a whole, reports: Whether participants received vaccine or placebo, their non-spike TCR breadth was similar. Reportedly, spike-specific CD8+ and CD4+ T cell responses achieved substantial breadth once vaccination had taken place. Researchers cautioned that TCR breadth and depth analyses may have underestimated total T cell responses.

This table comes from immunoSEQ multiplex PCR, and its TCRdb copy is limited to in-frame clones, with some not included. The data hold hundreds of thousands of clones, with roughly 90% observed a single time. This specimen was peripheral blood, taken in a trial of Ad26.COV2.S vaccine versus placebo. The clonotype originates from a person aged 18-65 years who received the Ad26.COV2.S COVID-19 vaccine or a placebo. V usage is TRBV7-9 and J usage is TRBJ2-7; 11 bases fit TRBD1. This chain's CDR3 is CASSLWEDRGPSYEQYF. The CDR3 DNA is TGTGCCAGCAGCTTATGGGAGGACAGGGGGCCTTCCTACGAGCAGTACTTC.